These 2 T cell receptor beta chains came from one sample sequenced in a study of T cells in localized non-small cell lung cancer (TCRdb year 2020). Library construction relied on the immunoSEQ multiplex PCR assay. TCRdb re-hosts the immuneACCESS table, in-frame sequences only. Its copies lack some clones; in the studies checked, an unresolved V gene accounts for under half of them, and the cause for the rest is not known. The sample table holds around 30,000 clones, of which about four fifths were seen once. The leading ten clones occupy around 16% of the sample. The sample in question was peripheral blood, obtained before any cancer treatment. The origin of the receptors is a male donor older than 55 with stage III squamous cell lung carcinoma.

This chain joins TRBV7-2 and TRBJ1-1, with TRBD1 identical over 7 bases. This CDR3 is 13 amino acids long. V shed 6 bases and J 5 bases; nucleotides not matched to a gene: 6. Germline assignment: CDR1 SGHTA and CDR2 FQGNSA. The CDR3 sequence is CASRVTGMTEAFF. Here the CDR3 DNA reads TGTGCCAGCAGGGTGACAGGGATGACTGAAGCTTTCTTT.

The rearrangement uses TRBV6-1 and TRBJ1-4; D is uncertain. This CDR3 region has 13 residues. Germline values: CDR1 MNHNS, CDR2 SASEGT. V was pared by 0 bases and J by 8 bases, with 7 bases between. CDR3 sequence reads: CASSEARREKLFF. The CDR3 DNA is TGTGCCAGCAGTGAAGCCAGACGGGAAAAACTGTTTTTT.